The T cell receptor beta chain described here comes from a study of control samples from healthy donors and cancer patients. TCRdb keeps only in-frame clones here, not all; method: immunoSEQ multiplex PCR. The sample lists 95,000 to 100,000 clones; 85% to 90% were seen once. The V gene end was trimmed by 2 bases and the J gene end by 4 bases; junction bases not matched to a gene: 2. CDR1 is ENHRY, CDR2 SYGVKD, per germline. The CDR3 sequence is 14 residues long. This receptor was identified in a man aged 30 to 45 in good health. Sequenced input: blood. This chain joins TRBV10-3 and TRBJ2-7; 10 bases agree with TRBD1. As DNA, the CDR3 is TGTGCCATCAGTGAGGACAGGGGGCGGTACGAGCAGTACTTC. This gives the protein CAISEDRGRYEQYF.